This paragraph reports one T cell receptor (beta chain). Antigen unknown. This CDR3 contains 13 residues. The germline CDR1 and CDR2 sequences are MGHRA and YSYEKL. Libraries were UMI-labeled 5' RACE TRB cDNA. TCRdb processed the 5' RACE reads again and assigns one entry to each CDR3 protein, with no DNA. The sample spans 80,000 to 100,000 distinct CDR3 sequences; the ten largest clones claim about 0.8%. The data stem from a study of CXCR3-negative and CXCR3-positive naive CD8 T cells. Study observations and caveats: Naive cells used TRBV-TRBJ genes in much the same way whether CXCR3-negative or CXCR3-positive; memory cells did not. More hydrophobic TRB CDR3s were found in CXCR3-positive naive cells than in CXCR3-negative naive cells.

Every subset of CD8+ T cells was sorted in triplicate at 250,000 to 300,000 cells each. The chain joins TRBV4-1 to TRBJ2-1. The sample consisted of naive CXCR3+ CD8+ T cells from blood. Subset noted: CD45RO-CCR7+CD27+CD95- naive CD8+ T cells expressing CXCR3 (TNR3+). The receptor was derived from a human donor in good health. Some clones in this sample may be carry-over from other donors' samples. CDR3 residues: CASSHFPYNEQFF.